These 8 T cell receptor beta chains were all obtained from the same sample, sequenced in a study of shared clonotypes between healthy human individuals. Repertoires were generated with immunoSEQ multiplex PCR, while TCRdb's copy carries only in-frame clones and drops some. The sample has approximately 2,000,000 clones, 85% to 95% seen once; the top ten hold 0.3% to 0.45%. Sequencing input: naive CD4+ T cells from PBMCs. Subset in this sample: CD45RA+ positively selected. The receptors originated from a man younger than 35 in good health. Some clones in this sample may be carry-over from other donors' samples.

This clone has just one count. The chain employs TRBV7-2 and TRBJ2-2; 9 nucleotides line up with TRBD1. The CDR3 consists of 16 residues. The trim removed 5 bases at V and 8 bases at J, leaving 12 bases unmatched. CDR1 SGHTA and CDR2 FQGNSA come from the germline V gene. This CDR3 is CASSLIKGTGTGELFF. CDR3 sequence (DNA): TGTGCCAGCAGCCTCATCAAGGGGACAGGGACTGGGGAGCTGTTTTTT. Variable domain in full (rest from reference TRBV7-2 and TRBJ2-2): GAGVSQSPSNKVTEKGKDVELRCDPISGHTALYWYRQSLGQGLEFLIYFQGNSAPDKSGLPSDRFSAERTGGSVSTLTIQRTQQEDSAVYLCASSLIKGTGTGELFFGEGSRLTVL.

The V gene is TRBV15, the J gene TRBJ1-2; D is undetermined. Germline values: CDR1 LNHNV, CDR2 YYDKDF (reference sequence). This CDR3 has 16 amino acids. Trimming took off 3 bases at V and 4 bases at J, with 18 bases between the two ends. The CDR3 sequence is CATSSPTGKGSYGYTF. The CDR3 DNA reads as TGTGCCACCAGCAGCCCGACGGGAAAGGGAAGCTATGGCTACACCTTC. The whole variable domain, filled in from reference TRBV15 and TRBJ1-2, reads DAMVIQNPRYQVTQFGKPVTLSCSQTLNHNVMYWYQQKSSQAPKLLFHYYDKDFNNEADTPDNFQSRRPNTSFCFLDIRSPGLGDTAMYLCATSSPTGKGSYGYTFGSGTRLTVV.

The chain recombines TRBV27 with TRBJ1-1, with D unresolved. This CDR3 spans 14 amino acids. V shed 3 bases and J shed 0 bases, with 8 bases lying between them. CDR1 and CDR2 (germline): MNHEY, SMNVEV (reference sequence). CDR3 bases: TGTGCCAGCAGTTTCCAAGCTTTGAACACTGAAGCTTTCTTT. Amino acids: CASSFQALNTEAFF.

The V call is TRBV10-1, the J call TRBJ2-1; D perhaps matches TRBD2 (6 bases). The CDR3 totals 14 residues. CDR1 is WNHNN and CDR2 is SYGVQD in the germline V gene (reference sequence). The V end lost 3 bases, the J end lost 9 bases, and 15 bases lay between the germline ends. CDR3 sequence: CASSDVRDSAEQFF. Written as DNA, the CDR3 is TGCGCCAGCAGTGATGTCCGGGACTCGGCTGAGCAGTTCTTC.

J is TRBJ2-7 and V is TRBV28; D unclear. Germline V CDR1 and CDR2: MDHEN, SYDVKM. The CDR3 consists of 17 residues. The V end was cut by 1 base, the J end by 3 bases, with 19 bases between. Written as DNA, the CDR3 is TGTGCCAGCAGTTTATACTACATTTCAACCGGCCACTACGAGCAGTACTTC. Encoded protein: CASSLYYISTGHYEQYF.

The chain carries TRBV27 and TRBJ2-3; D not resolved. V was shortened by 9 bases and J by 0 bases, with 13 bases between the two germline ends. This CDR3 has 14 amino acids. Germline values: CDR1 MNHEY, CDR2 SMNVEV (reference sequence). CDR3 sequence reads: CASRPRPSTDTQYF. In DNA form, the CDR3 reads TGTGCCAGTAGACCCCGCCCTAGCACAGATACGCAGTATTTT.

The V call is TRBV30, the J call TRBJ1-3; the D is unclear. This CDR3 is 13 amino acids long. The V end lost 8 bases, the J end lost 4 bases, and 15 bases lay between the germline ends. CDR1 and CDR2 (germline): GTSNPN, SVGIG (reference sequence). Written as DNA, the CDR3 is TGTGCCCGCAGCGGGCCTTCGGGAAACACCATATATTTT. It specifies CARSGPSGNTIYF.

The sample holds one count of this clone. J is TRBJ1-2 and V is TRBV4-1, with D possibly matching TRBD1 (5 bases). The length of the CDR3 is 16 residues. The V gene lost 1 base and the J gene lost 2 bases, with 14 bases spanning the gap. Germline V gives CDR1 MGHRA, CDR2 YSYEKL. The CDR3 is CASSQGRRGANYGYTF. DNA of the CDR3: TGCGCCAGCAGCCAAGGTCGGAGGGGCGCAAACTATGGCTACACCTTC.